The clone carrying this TCR beta chain was seen once. What it binds is unknown. This sample is part of a study of blood T cells in healthy people across ages. Through a sample-barcoded 5' primer and a J-beta primer mix, a second PCR was run for about 6 to 11 cycles. TCRdb processed the 5' RACE reads anew with MiXCR; each CDR3 protein has one entry. The sample lists some 1.7 million distinct CDR3 sequences; about 30% were seen once. Germline V lookup: CDR1 SGHVS, CDR2 FQNEAQ. The CDR3 runs to 15 residues. V was cut by 1 base and J by 3 bases, with 9 bases left in between. Study results and caveats: Roughly linearly, TCR beta diversity per million T cells fell as age increased. Diversity estimates drawn from one million T cells were deemed underestimates.

V usage is TRBV7-8 and J usage is TRBJ2-2; no clear D. Sequenced input: blood. The sequence was obtained from a woman in her twenties or thirties in good health. CDR3 bases: TGTGCCAGCAGCTTAGGGGCCAGTCACACCGGGGAGCTGTTTTTT. Translating gives CASSLGASHTGELFF.